The 32 T cell receptor beta chains listed next were all sequenced from one sample in a study of cytomegalovirus exposure and HLA in healthy donors. Use of 60 Vbeta and 13 Jbeta primers characterized the PCR. Libraries were prepared by immunoSEQ multiplex PCR; TCRdb keeps only in-frame clonotypes and omits some of them. The table lists over 80,000 clones, about four fifths of them singletons, with around 3% in the top ten. Material: PBMCs. These receptor sequences come from a female donor in good health and CMV-seropositive.

J is TRBJ1-2 and V is TRBV6-5; possibly TRBD1 for D (5 bases). The CDR3 extends over 14 amino acids. Trimming took 0 bases from V and 7 from J, leaving 12 bases between them. Germline V gene data show CDR1 as MNHEY and CDR2 as SVGAGI. The CDR3 here is CASSYSRGVGGYTF. In DNA, the CDR3 is TGTGCCAGCAGTTACTCGCGGGGGGTAGGTGGCTACACCTTC.

The rearrangement links TRBV5-4 to TRBJ2-3; 10 bases map to TRBD2. CDR1 and CDR2 from the germline V gene are SGHNT and YYREEE (reference sequence). The ends lost 3 bases at V and 6 bases at J; junction bases unmatched: 7. The CDR3 covers 15 residues. The CDR3 spells CASSSSGSRGDTQYF. CDR3 coding DNA: TGTGCCAGCAGCTCTAGCGGGAGCCGCGGGGATACGCAGTATTTT.

V gene TRBV9 combines with J gene TRBJ2-5; the D is unclear. The CDR3 covers 15 residues. The V and J ends lost 1 base and 2 bases respectively, with 12 bases between them. Germline CDR1 reads SGDLS; CDR2 reads YYNGEE. The CDR3 sequence: CASSVSLHAQETQYF. CDR3 in DNA: TGTGCCAGCAGCGTATCATTGCACGCGCAAGAGACCCAGTACTTC.

The chain uses TRBV6-4 and TRBJ2-3; perhaps TRBD2 as D (6 bases). The V gene's germline CDR1 is MRHNA and CDR2 SNTAGT. CDR3 length: 14 amino acids. V gave up 3 bases and J gave up 0 bases, with 7 bases separating them. The CDR3, as DNA: TGTGCCAGCAGTGAGGGGACTAGCACAGATACGCAGTATTTT. As protein: CASSEGTSTDTQYF.

V is TRBV19 and J is TRBJ1-5; tentatively, D is TRBD1 (6 bases). The length of the CDR3 is 14 residues. Germline loops: CDR1 LNHDA, CDR2 SQIVND (reference sequence). Trimming left V 9 bases short and J 1 base short, with 13 bases between. DNA of the CDR3: TGTGCCAGCCGCAGGGGAGAGAGCAATCAGCCCCAGCATTTT. Translation: CASRRGESNQPQHF.

The V gene is TRBV6-5, the J gene TRBJ2-5, with a possible D match to TRBD1 (6 bases). The CDR3 contains 14 residues. V lost 2 bases to trimming and J lost 1 base, with 8 bases between them. Germline loops: CDR1 MNHEY, CDR2 SVGAGI. This CDR3 reads CASSYKGGQETQYF. CDR3 coding DNA: TGTGCCAGCAGTTACAAAGGGGGCCAAGAGACCCAGTACTTC.

The rearrangement uses TRBV4-2 and TRBJ2-7, with 9 positions matching TRBD1. The CDR3 is 18 amino acids. With V trimmed by 1 base and J by 4 bases, 14 bases remained unmatched. From germline, CDR1 is LGHNA and CDR2 YNFKEQ. CDR3 sequence (DNA): TGTGCCAGCAGCCAAGCTACAGGGACAGGGTATTTCGGGTACGAGCAGTACTTC. It yields the protein CASSQATGTGYFGYEQYF.

J is TRBJ2-7 and V is TRBV29-1, with 9 bases fitting TRBD1. The CDR3 loop spans 16 amino acids. The ends lost 4 bases at V and 7 bases at J; junction bases unmatched: 17. Germline loops: CDR1 SQVTM, CDR2 ANQGSEA. The CDR3 DNA is TGCAGCGTTGCCCGGGCTCGTCTACAGGGGGCGCGGGAGCAGTACTTC. Amino acid sequence: CSVARARLQGAREQYF.

V and J are TRBV6-5 and TRBJ1-6; tentatively, D is TRBD1 (6 bases). Germline V gives CDR1 MNHEY, CDR2 SVGAGI. The CDR3 runs 14 residues. Trimming took 6 bases from V and 7 from J, leaving 13 bases between them. CDR3 amino acids: CASRPWDTNSPLHF. The CDR3 DNA reads as TGTGCCAGCAGACCCTGGGACACCAATTCACCCCTCCACTTT.

The V call is TRBV30, the J call TRBJ1-1, with D tentatively TRBD1 (5 bases). CDR3 size: 17 residues. Germline CDR1 and CDR2: GTSNPN and SVGIG (reference sequence). V lost 0 bases, J lost 10 bases, and 27 bases lay in between. The CDR3, as DNA: TGTGCCTGGAGTGTACCCAGACACTTCCCGGGACTTTGGGTAGCTTTCTTT. Translation gives CAWSVPRHFPGLWVAFF.

The genes are TRBV28 and TRBJ2-7; 7 bases match TRBD1. V lost 6 bases to trimming and J lost 6 bases; unmatched junction nucleotides: 11. This CDR3 region has 14 residues. CDR1 and CDR2 (germline): MDHEN, SYDVKM. In nucleotides, the CDR3 is TGTGCCAGCAGAATGACAGGGAGTCTTACCGAGCAGTACTTC. Translating gives CASRMTGSLTEQYF.

V gene TRBV21-1 combines with J gene TRBJ1-5; the tabulated D call, TRBD1, remains unverified against the DNA. TRBV21-1 is an annotated pseudogene. The CDR3 covers 15 residues. The CDR3 DNA reads as TGTGCCAGCACTCCCCCGGGACAGAGGCACCCGCAGCGGCATTTT. Translation gives CASTPPGQRHPQRHF.

The chain carries TRBV25-1 and TRBJ1-1; the D is unclear. In germline, CDR1 is MGHDK, CDR2 SYGVNS. Trimming took 4 bases from V and 0 from J, leaving 6 bases between them. The CDR3 has 13 residues. In nucleotides, the CDR3 is TGTGCCAGCAGTGTTAGCATGAACACTGAAGCTTTCTTT. This translates into CASSVSMNTEAFF.

The gene calls are TRBV28 and TRBJ1-3; unclear D gene. This CDR3 is 10 amino acids long. Germline V lookup: CDR1 MDHEN, CDR2 SYDVKM. V lost 5 bases and J lost 6, with 2 bases in between. The CDR3 spells CASSQNTIYF. As DNA, the CDR3 is TGTGCCAGCAGTCAAAACACCATATATTTT. Full variable domain (outside the CDR3, taken from reference TRBV28 and TRBJ1-3): DVKVTQSSRYLVKRTGEKVFLECVQDMDHENMFWYRQDPGLGLRLIYFSYDVKMKEKGDIPEGYSVSREKKERFSLILESASTNQTSMYLCASSQNTIYFGEGSWLTVV.

The V gene is TRBV7-2, the J gene TRBJ2-3; D is unclear. Germline CDR1 SGHTA, CDR2 FQGNSA. Trimming removed 1 base from V and 2 bases from J, with 13 bases in between. The CDR3 has 16 residues. The CDR3 nucleotides read TGTGCCAGCAGCTTAGGGGCCCACTTACCCACAGATACGCAGTATTTT. It specifies CASSLGAHLPTDTQYF.

The genes are TRBV4-3 and TRBJ1-4; D unresolved. Per the germline V gene, CDR1 is LGHNA and CDR2 is YSLEER. V was cut by 1 base and J by 4 bases, with 10 bases left in between. This CDR3 comprises 15 residues. The CDR3 loop reads CASSQGPGINEKLFF. CDR3 nucleotides: TGCGCCAGCAGCCAAGGTCCCGGGATTAATGAAAAACTGTTTTTT.

The chain is built from TRBV2 and TRBJ2-3; 7 bases are shared with TRBD2. With 4 bases clipped from V and 6 bases from J, the junction kept 10 bases outside the gene matches. The germline V gene has CDR1 SNHLY and CDR2 FYNNEI. The CDR3 is 15 amino acids. DNA of the CDR3: TGTGCCAGCAGTGGGAGACTAGCCGAGACGGATACGCAGTATTTT. Translation gives CASSGRLAETDTQYF.

This chain connects TRBV11-2 to TRBJ1-2; D ambiguous. Germline CDR1 is SGHAT and CDR2 is FQNNGV. This CDR3 has 16 residues. V was clipped by 4 bases and J by 2 bases, with 17 bases between them. The CDR3 region is CASSSRSVTENYGYTF. In DNA form, the CDR3 reads TGTGCCAGCAGCTCCCGTTCCGTCACCGAGAACTATGGCTACACCTTC.

This sequence joins TRBV13 and TRBJ2-7, with 9 bases aligning to TRBD1. The V gene end was trimmed by 5 bases and the J gene end by 4 bases; junction bases not matched to a gene: 9. This CDR3 spans 15 amino acids. Germline loops: CDR1 PRHDT, CDR2 FYEKMQ (reference sequence). CDR3 DNA sequence: TGTGCCAGCAGCCCCGCCGGGACAGGGACGTACGAGCAGTACTTC. Residues: CASSPAGTGTYEQYF. The variable domain in full, with the rest retrieved from reference TRBV13 and TRBJ2-7, is AAGVIQSPRHLIKEKRETATLKCYPIPRHDTVYWYQQGPGQDPQFLISFYEKMQSDKGSIPDRFSAQQFSDYHSELNMSSLELGDSALYFCASSPAGTGTYEQYFGPGTRLTVT.

This chain links TRBV2 with TRBJ1-1, with D perhaps matching TRBD1 (6 bases). Trimming shortened V by 2 bases and J by 3 bases, and 10 bases separated the two germline ends. This CDR3 has 14 residues. Germline CDR1 and CDR2: SNHLY and FYNNEI. The CDR3 DNA reads as TGTGCCAGCAGTGAAAGCCAGGGGTACACTGAAGCTTTCTTT. This sequence encodes CASSESQGYTEAFF.

This clone occurred once. The V gene is TRBV7-9, the J gene TRBJ1-5, with TRBD1 as a possible D gene (6 bases). The CDR3 contains 15 residues. Trimming removed 3 bases at V and 4 bases at J, with 13 bases between. Germline-derived CDR1 and CDR2 are SEHNR and FQNEAQ (reference sequence). In DNA, the CDR3 is TGTGCCAGCAGCTTTGGGGGGGCTCTGAATCAGCCCCAGCATTTT. Protein: CASSFGGALNQPQHF.

The chain carries TRBV28 and TRBJ2-7, with D tentatively TRBD2 (6 bases). This CDR3 has 14 amino acids. Germline assignment: CDR1 MDHEN and CDR2 SYDVKM. V was cut by 5 bases and J by 5 bases, with 16 bases left in between. CDR3 protein: CASSPPGGSHEQYF. The DNA for the CDR3 is TGTGCCAGCAGTCCCCCTGGGGGGTCTCACGAGCAGTACTTC.

The CDR3 DNA is TGTGCCAGCAGTTACGGGACAGGCTACGAGCAGTACTTC. Protein product: CASSYGTGYEQYF. V usage is TRBV6-6 and J usage is TRBJ2-5, with TRBD1 identical over 8 bases. The J call may be faulty, since TRBJ2-7 better matches the DNA end. The CDR3 is 13 residues long. Germline CDR1 MNHNY, CDR2 SVGAGI (reference sequence).

The chain combines TRBV5-1 with TRBJ2-7; 8 nucleotides match TRBD1. CDR3 length: 14 amino acids. Germline V gene sequence: CDR1 SGHRS, CDR2 YFSETQ. With V trimmed by 0 bases and J by 4 bases, 3 bases remained unmatched. Here the CDR3 reads CASSLGDRGYEQYF. DNA for the CDR3: TGCGCCAGCAGCTTGGGAGACAGGGGATACGAGCAGTACTTC.

The J gene is TRBJ1-1, the V gene TRBV2; 7 nucleotides agree with TRBD1. The germline gives CDR1 SNHLY, CDR2 FYNNEI. The CDR3 length is 14 residues. V shed 5 bases and J 1 base; nucleotides not matched to a gene: 4. Here the CDR3 DNA reads TGTGCCAGCAGTCAGGACAGGCAGAACACTGAAGCTTTCTTT. Translating it yields CASSQDRQNTEAFF. Full variable domain (remainder filled in from reference TRBV2 and TRBJ1-1): EPEVTQTPSHQVTQMGQEVILRCVPISNHLYFYWYRQILGQKVEFLVSFYNNEISEKSEIFDDQFSVERPDGSNFTLKIRSTKLEDSAMYFCASSQDRQNTEAFFGQGTRLTVV.

The genes are TRBV6-5 and TRBJ1-1; D gene ambiguous. The germline V gene encodes CDR1 MNHEY and CDR2 SVGAGI. Trimming removed 0 bases from V and 3 bases from J, with 11 bases in between. This CDR3 contains 15 residues. This CDR3 reads CASSYSLSVDTEAFF. The CDR3 DNA is TGTGCCAGCAGTTACTCGTTGAGCGTGGACACTGAAGCTTTCTTT.

The rearrangement uses TRBV9 and TRBJ1-2, with TRBD1 as a possible D gene (6 bases). Germline-derived CDR1 and CDR2 are SGDLS and YYNGEE. The CDR3 sequence is 13 residues long. The V end lost 7 bases, the J end lost 3 bases, and 13 bases lay between the germline ends. The CDR3 reads CASGPGTYYGYTF. The CDR3 DNA is TGTGCCAGCGGGCCGGGGACATACTATGGCTACACCTTC.

The CDR3 loop reads CASSPRTSQETQYF. CDR3 DNA: TGTGCCAGCAGTCCTCGGACAAGCCAAGAGACCCAGTACTTC. This rearrangement joins TRBV6-5 to TRBJ2-5; TRBD1 might be the D (5 bases). This CDR3 is 14 amino acids long. Trimming removed 5 bases from V and 1 base from J, with 11 bases in between. CDR1 and CDR2 (germline): MNHEY, SVGAGI.

The chain has TRBV7-6 and TRBJ2-7, with D uncertain. CDR3 length equals 16 residues. Germline V gives CDR1 SGHVS, CDR2 FNYEAQ. With 5 bases removed from V and 0 bases from J, the gap between germline ends came to 17 bases. The DNA of the CDR3 is TGTGCCAGCAGCCGCGCCGTTCACGCGAGCTCCTACGAGCAGTACTTC. It yields the protein CASSRAVHASSYEQYF.

A single count supports this clone. This chain connects TRBV28 to TRBJ1-5, with a weak D call TRBD1 (6 bases). Looked up from germline, CDR1 is MDHEN and CDR2 is SYDVKM. Trimming stripped 11 bases from V and 2 bases from J, with 10 bases between. This CDR3 is 12 amino acids long. The chain's CDR3 is CAGRTGNQPQHF. The CDR3 DNA reads TGTGCCGGAAGGACAGGCAATCAGCCCCAGCATTTT.

The chain has TRBV30 and TRBJ2-5, with TRBD1 matching 9 bases. The CDR3 covers 17 residues. J gave up 2 bases and V 5 bases, and 15 bases lay outside the gene matches. Germline CDR1 is GTSNPN and CDR2 is SVGIG (reference sequence). CDR3 coding DNA: TGTGCCTGGGACAGGGGGAGGACCAGAGACCTTCAAGAGACCCAGTACTTC. Translated: CAWDRGRTRDLQETQYF.

This rearrangement joins TRBV7-9 to TRBJ1-2; D unclear. The germline V and J ends were trimmed by 1 base and 4 bases, with 13 bases remaining between them. Per germline, CDR1 SEHNR and CDR2 FQNEAQ (reference sequence). The CDR3 sequence is 15 residues long. CDR3 DNA: TGTGCCAGCAGCTTAGTAGCGAGGGAACGCTATGGCTACACCTTC. It specifies CASSLVARERYGYTF.